The entry below describes one T cell receptor (beta chain). What it binds is not known. These data come from a study of a mutant IDH1 vaccine in newly diagnosed glioma. Study background: There were eight vaccinations for patients, given in weeks 1, 3, 5, 7, 11, 15, 19 and 23. Prior therapy was radiotherapy, temozolomide, or both; most received both. Study results and caveats: It was approximately 93% of patients that developed vaccine-induced immune responses.

Noted time point: week 23, last vaccination. The vaccine gave 300 ug of a 20-mer mutant IDH1 peptide subcutaneously per dose. The CDR3 sequence is 15 residues long. From germline, CDR1 is SNHLY and CDR2 FYNNEI. Trimming removed 2 bases from V and 4 bases from J, with 15 bases in between. TCRdb keeps only in-frame clones here, not all; method: immunoSEQ multiplex PCR. The sample records tens of thousands of clones, more than 70% being singletons. The TCR sequence derives from a woman aged 50 to 65 with glioma. The V and J genes are TRBV2 and TRBJ2-7; D is perhaps TRBD1 (6 bases). Sequenced here: PBMCs, sampled from a glioma patient whose treatment included an IDH1 peptide vaccine. This chain's CDR3 is CASSEQGTPNYEQYF. The DNA for the CDR3 is TGTGCCAGCAGTGAACAAGGGACACCGAATTACGAGCAGTACTTC.